A selection of T cell receptor beta chains follows, all from one sample in a study of spatial heterogeneity in lung cancer. TCRdb ran MiXCR on the 5' RACE reads and lists one entry per CDR3 protein. The data contain roughly 21,000 distinct CDR3 sequences, about 3.3% of them singletons. The source material was PBMCs, sampled at surgery. Receptors originate from a female donor with early-stage non-small cell lung cancer. The CDR3 runs from the conserved cysteine through the conserved F or W. A D gene is named only where the DNA matches it firmly. Clone size appears in some rows only: once, few, many, or a class for an expanded clone.

TRBJ2-2 NA TRBV2 medium-sized CASSRPEVMPGELFF TGTGCCAGCAGCAGACCAGAGGTTATGCCCGGGGAGCTGTTTTTT
TRBJ2-7 TRBD1 TRBV27 many CASSLSGTGVFHEQYF TGTGCCAGCAGTTTATCTGGGACAGGGGTCTTCCACGAGCAGTACTTC
TRBJ1-2 NA TRBV12-3/TRBV12-4 NA CASSDRANYGYTF TGTGCCAGCAGCGACCGAGCTAACTATGGCTACACCTTC
TRBJ1-3 NA TRBV18 NA CASSPPQGSNSGNTIYF TGTGCCAGCTCACCTCCACAGGGATCAAACTCTGGAAACACCATATATTTT
TRBJ1-2 TRBD1 TRBV28 many CASSLSPGQGYGYTF TGTGCCAGCAGTTTATCCCCGGGACAGGGCTATGGCTACACCTTC
TRBJ2-6 NA TRBV18 NA CASSESGYSGANVLTF TGTGCCAGCTCAGAGTCGGGTTACTCTGGGGCCAACGTCCTGACTTTC
TRBJ2-7 NA TRBV27 NA CASSLSGHYEQYF TGTGCCAGCAGTTTATCGGGTCACTACGAGCAGTACTTC
TRBJ2-3 NA TRBV11-2 many CASSLPPTDTQYF TGTGCCAGCAGCCTCCCCCCAACAGATACGCAGTATTTT
TRBJ2-7 TRBD1 TRBV28 medium-sized CASSLSGQGFYEQYF TGTGCCAGCAGTTTATCGGGACAGGGATTTTACGAGCAGTACTTC
TRBJ2-7 NA TRBV12-3/TRBV12-4 many CASSSTSYEQYF TGTGCCAGCAGCTCAACTAGTTACGAGCAGTACTTC
TRBJ2-1 NA TRBV4-2 many CASSLIGNEQFF TGTGCCAGCAGCCTTATCGGCAATGAGCAGTTCTTC
TRBJ2-2 TRBD1 TRBV6-6 many CASSGQGARAGNTGELFF TGTGCCAGCAGTGGACAGGGGGCGCGGGCAGGGAACACCGGGGAGCTGTTTTTT
TRBJ2-4 TRBD2 TRBV18 many CASSPGLSQNIQYF TGTGCCAGCTCGCCGGGACTATCCCAAAACATTCAGTACTTC
TRBJ2-1 TRBD1 TRBV7-9 many CASSRDSIYNEQFF TGTGCCAGCAGCCGGGACAGTATCTACAATGAGCAGTTCTTC
TRBJ2-7 NA TRBV28 many CASSLFGKYHEQYF TGTGCCAGCAGTTTATTCGGGAAATACCACGAGCAGTACTTC
TRBJ1-1 NA TRBV18 few CASSPSGSLNTEAFF TGTGCCAGCTCACCCTCAGGGTCTCTGAACACTGAAGCTTTCTTT
TRBJ1-1 NA TRBV2 many CASREWGTEAFF TGTGCCAGCAGGGAGTGGGGCACTGAAGCTTTCTTT
TRBJ1-1 NA TRBV27 NA CASSTRWRDRGNTEAFF TGTGCCAGCAGTACCCGCTGGAGGGACCGCGGGAACACTGAAGCTTTCTTT
TRBJ2-7 NA TRBV4-1 few CASSQLLADSSYEQYF TGCGCCAGCAGCCAACTCTTAGCGGACTCCTCCTACGAGCAGTACTTC
TRBJ2-7 NA TRBV3-1 many CASSQIHEQYF TGTGCCAGCAGCCAAATCCACGAGCAGTACTTC
TRBJ2-7 NA TRBV20-1 many CSARRGTFYEQYF TGCAGTGCTAGAAGGGGCACCTTCTACGAGCAGTACTTC
TRBJ1-1 NA TRBV2 many CASGKGGTEAFF TGTGCCAGCGGGAAGGGTGGCACTGAAGCTTTCTTT
TRBJ2-7 TRBD2 TRBV7-3 many CASSLTGTSGRAGEQYF TGTGCCAGCAGCTTAACGGGGACTAGCGGGAGGGCCGGCGAGCAGTACTTC
TRBJ2-7 TRBD2 TRBV5-4 many CASSGEGLEDEQYF TGTGCCAGCAGCGGCGAGGGACTAGAGGACGAGCAGTACTTC
TRBJ2-5 NA TRBV30 many CAWRSSFEETQYF TGTGCCTGGAGGTCTAGCTTCGAGGAGACCCAGTACTTC
TRBJ2-5 TRBD2 TRBV4-1 many CASSTHPGLAMETQYF TGCGCCAGCTCTACCCATCCGGGACTAGCGATGGAGACCCAGTACTTC
TRBJ2-3 NA TRBV20-1 many CSARLRDTQYF TGCAGTGCTAGGCTAAGAGATACGCAGTATTTT
TRBJ2-1 TRBD1 TRBV7-9 medium-sized CASSPTGGYNEQFF TGTGCCAGCAGCCCGACAGGGGGGTACAATGAGCAGTTCTTC
TRBJ2-2 NA TRBV11-2 many CASSTQGPTGELFF TGTGCCAGCAGCACACAGGGACCTACCGGGGAGCTGTTTTTT
TRBJ1-2 NA TRBV28 many CASSPLWPAVPNYGYTF TGTGCCAGCAGTCCCTTATGGCCGGCTGTCCCTAACTATGGCTACACCTTC
TRBJ2-7 NA TRBV3-1 many CASSQEGDFNYEQYF TGTGCCAGCAGCCAAGAGGGCGACTTTAACTACGAGCAGTACTTC
TRBJ2-7 NA TRBV2 many CASSETYPSSYEQYF TGTGCCAGCAGTGAAACCTACCCGAGCTCCTACGAGCAGTACTTC
TRBJ2-3 NA TRBV5-1 many CASSLAGAGSTDTQYF TGCGCCAGCAGCTTGGCCGGAGCCGGAAGCACAGATACGCAGTATTTT
TRBJ1-5 TRBD1 TRBV3-1 NA CASSLGTGDNQPQHF TGTGCCAGCAGCCTGGGGACAGGGGACAATCAGCCCCAGCATTTT
TRBJ1-2 NA TRBV27 many CASSHDSNYGYTF TGTGCCAGCAGTCACGACAGTAACTATGGCTACACCTTC
TRBJ2-7 NA TRBV6-6 many CASRDWGAYEQYF TGTGCCAGCAGAGACTGGGGTGCCTACGAGCAGTACTTC
TRBJ2-2 TRBD2 TRBV5-1 NA CASSLSSGNPSAGELFF TGCGCCAGCAGCTTGTCCAGCGGGAATCCCTCAGCCGGGGAGCTGTTTTTT
TRBJ2-3 NA TRBV6-2/TRBV6-3 few CASRESGTDTQYF TGTGCCAGCAGGGAGAGCGGCACAGATACGCAGTATTTT
TRBJ2-2 NA TRBV3-1 few CASSQGGGQDAELFF TGTGCCAGCAGCCAAGGGGGGGGACAGGATGCGGAGCTGTTTTTT
TRBJ2-7 TRBD2 TRBV5-1 many CASSLGTSGSYEQYF TGCGCCAGCAGCCTCGGGACTAGCGGGAGTTACGAGCAGTACTTC
TRBJ2-1 NA TRBV29-1 many CSVEGGQGHFNEQFF TGCAGCGTTGAAGGCGGGCAGGGGCACTTCAATGAGCAGTTCTTC
TRBJ2-1 NA TRBV6-5 many CASRAEVSGLGKTGPKQFF TGTGCCAGCAGGGCGGAAGTGTCGGGTCTGGGAAAAACAGGGCCCAAGCAGTTCTTC
TRBJ1-4 TRBD1 TRBV7-6 many CASSLPRQGGREKLFF TGTGCCAGCAGCTTGCCGAGACAGGGAGGACGGGAAAAACTGTTTTTT